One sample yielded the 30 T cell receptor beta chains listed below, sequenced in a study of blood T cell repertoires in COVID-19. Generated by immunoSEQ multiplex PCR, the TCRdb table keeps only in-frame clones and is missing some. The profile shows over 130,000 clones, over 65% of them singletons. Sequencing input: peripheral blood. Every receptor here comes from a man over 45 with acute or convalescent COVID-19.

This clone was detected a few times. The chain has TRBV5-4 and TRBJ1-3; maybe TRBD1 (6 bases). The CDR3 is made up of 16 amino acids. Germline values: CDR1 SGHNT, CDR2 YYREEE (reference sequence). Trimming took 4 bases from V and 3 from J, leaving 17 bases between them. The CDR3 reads CASSGEQGLSGNTIYF. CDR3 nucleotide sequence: TGTGCCAGCAGCGGGGAACAGGGTCTGAGTGGAAACACCATATATTTT.

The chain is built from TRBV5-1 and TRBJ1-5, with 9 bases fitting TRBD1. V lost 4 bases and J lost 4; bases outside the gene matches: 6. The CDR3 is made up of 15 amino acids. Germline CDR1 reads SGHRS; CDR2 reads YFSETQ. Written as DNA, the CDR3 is TGCGCCAGCAGCCAAGACGGGACAGGGAATCAGCCCCAGCATTTT. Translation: CASSQDGTGNQPQHF.

The CDR3 loop is CAWSLGQLNTEAFF. Here the CDR3 DNA reads TGTGCCTGGAGTTTGGGACAGTTGAACACTGAAGCTTTCTTT. The gene calls are TRBV30 and TRBJ1-1; 7 bases align to TRBD1. CDR1 is GTSNPN and CDR2 is SVGIG in the germline V gene (reference sequence). The CDR3 is made up of 14 amino acids. The trim removed 2 bases at V and 0 bases at J, leaving 3 bases unmatched.

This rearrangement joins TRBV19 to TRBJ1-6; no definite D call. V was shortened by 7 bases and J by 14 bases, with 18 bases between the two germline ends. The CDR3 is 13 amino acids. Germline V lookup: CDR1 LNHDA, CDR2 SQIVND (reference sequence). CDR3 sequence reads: CASTPGPGMTLHF. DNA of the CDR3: TGTGCCAGTACCCCAGGCCCGGGGATGACCCTCCACTTT.

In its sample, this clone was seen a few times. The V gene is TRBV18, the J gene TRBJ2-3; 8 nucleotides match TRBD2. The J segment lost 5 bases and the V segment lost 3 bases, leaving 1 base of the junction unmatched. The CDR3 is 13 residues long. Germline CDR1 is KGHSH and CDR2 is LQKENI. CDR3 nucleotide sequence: TGTGCCAGCTCACCGGGACTAGAAGATACGCAGTATTTT. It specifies CASSPGLEDTQYF.

The CDR3 DNA follows: TGCGCCAGCAGCTTGGCACCAGGGGGTAATTCACCCCTCCACTTT. Translated, it gives CASSLAPGGNSPLHF. The rearrangement joins TRBV5-1 to TRBJ1-6; 7 bases agree with TRBD1. This CDR3 is 15 amino acids long. V was pared by 0 bases and J by 6 bases, with 3 bases of the junction left unmatched. Germline values: CDR1 SGHRS, CDR2 YFSETQ.

The CDR3 sequence: CASSGQVRKDEQYF. The DNA for the CDR3 is TGTGCCAGCAGCGGACAGGTTAGAAAAGACGAGCAGTACTTC. The chain combines TRBV25-1 with TRBJ2-7, with TRBD1 matching over 7 bases. The V gene's germline CDR1 is MGHDK and CDR2 SYGVNS. The CDR3 totals 14 residues. Trimming at V came to 6 bases and at J to 5 bases, leaving 10 bases not matched to a gene.

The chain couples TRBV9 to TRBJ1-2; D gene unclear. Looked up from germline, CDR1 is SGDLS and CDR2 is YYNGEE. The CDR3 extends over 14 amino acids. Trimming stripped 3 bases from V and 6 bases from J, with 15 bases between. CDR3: CASSDPQWLNGYTF. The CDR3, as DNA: TGTGCCAGCAGCGACCCACAGTGGTTGAATGGCTACACCTTC.

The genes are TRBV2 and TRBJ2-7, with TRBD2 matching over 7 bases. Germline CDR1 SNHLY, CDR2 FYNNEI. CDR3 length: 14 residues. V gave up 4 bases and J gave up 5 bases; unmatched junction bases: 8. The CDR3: CASSGVAGGDEQYV. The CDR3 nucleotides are TGTGCCAGCAGTGGGGTAGCTGGGGGGGACGAGCAGTACGTC.

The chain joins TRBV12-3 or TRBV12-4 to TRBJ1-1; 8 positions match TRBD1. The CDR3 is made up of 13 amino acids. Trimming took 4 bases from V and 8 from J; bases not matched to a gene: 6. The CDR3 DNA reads TGTGCCAGCAGTTCCCAGGGGGCGACCGAAGCTTTCTTT. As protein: CASSSQGATEAFF.

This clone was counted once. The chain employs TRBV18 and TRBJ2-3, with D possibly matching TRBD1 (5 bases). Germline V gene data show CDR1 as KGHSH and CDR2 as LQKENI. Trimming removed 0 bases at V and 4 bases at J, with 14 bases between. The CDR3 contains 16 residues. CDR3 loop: CASSPPTVVYPDTQYF. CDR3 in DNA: TGTGCCAGCTCACCACCGACAGTAGTTTATCCAGATACGCAGTATTTT.

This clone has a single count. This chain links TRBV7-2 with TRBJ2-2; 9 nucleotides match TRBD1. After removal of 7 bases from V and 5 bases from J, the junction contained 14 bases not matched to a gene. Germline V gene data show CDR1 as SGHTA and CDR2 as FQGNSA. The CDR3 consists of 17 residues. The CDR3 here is CASTSTLRQGETGELFF. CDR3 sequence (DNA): TGTGCCAGCACCTCTACCCTACGACAGGGGGAGACCGGGGAGCTGTTTTTT.

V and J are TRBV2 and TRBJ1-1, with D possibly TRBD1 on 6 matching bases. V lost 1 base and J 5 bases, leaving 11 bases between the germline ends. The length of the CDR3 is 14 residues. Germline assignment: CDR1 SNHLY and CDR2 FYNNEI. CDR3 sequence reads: CASSEVAGDTEAFF. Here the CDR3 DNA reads TGTGCCAGCAGTGAAGTCGCAGGGGATACTGAAGCTTTCTTT.

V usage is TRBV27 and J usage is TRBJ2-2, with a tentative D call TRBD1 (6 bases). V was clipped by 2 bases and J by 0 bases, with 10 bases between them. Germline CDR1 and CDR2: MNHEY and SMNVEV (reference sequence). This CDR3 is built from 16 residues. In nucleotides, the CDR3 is TGTGCCAGCAGTTTAGAACAGGGAGCGAACACCGGGGAGCTGTTTTTT. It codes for CASSLEQGANTGELFF.

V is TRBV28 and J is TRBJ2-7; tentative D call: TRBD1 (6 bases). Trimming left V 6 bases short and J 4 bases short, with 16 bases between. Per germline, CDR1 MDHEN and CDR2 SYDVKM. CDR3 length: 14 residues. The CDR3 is CASSTPGHLYEQYF. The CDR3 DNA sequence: TGTGCCAGCAGCACCCCGGGACATTTATACGAGCAGTACTTC.

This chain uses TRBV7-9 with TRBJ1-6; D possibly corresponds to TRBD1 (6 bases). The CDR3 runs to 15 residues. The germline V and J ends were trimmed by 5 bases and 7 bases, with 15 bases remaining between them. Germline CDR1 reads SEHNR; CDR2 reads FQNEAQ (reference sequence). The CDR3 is CASSPTDRWNSPLHF. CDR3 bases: TGTGCCAGCAGCCCAACCGACAGGTGGAATTCACCCCTCCACTTT.

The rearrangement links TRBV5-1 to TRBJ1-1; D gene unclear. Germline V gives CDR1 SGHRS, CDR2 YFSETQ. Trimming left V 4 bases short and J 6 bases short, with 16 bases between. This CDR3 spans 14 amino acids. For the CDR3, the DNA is TGCGCCAGCAGCCTGGAGGCTACTAACGCTGAAGCTTTCTTT. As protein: CASSLEATNAEAFF.

The CDR3 reads CASSPRTGFSYEQYF. The DNA for the CDR3 is TGTGCCAGCTCACCCAGAACAGGGTTCTCCTACGAGCAGTACTTC. V gene TRBV9 combines with J gene TRBJ2-7; a possible D gene is TRBD1 (6 bases). The germline gives CDR1 SGDLS, CDR2 YYNGEE. Trimming removed 7 bases at V and 0 bases at J, with 17 bases between. The CDR3 extends over 15 amino acids.

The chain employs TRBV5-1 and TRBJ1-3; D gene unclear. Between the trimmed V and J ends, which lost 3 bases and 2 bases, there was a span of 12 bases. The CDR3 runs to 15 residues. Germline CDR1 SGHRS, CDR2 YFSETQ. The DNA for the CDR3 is TGCGCCAGCAGCTCTACCACTTATCCTGGAAACACCATATATTTT. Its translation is CASSSTTYPGNTIYF.

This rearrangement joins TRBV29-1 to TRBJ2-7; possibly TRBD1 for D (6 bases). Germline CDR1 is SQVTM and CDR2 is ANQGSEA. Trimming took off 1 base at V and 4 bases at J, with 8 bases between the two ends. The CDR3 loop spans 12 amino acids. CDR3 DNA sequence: TGCAGCGTTGAAGCGGACAGTTACGAGCAGTACTTC. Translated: CSVEADSYEQYF.

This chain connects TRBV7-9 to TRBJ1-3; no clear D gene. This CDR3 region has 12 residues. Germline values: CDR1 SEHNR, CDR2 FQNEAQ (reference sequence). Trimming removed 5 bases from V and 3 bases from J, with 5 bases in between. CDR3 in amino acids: CASSRSGNTIYF. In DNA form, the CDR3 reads TGTGCCAGCAGCCGCAGTGGAAACACCATATATTTT.

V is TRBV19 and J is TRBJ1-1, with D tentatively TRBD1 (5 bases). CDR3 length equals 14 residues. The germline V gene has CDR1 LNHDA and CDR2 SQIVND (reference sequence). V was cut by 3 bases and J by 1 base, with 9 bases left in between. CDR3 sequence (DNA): TGTGCCAGTAGTATGACAGAAGGGAACACTGAAGCTTTCTTT. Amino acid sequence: CASSMTEGNTEAFF.

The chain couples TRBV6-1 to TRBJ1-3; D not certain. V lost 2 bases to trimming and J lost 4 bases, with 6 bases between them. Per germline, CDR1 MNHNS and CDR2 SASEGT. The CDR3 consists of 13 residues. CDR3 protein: CASSEQAGNTIYF. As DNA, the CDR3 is TGTGCCAGCAGTGAACAGGCCGGAAACACCATATATTTT.

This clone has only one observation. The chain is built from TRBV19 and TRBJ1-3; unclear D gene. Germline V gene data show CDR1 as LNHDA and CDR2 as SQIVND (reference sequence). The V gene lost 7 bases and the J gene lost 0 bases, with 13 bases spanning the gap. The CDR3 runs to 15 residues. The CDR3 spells CASTEPAFSGNTIYF. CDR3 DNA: TGTGCCAGTACGGAGCCAGCCTTCTCTGGAAACACCATATATTTT.

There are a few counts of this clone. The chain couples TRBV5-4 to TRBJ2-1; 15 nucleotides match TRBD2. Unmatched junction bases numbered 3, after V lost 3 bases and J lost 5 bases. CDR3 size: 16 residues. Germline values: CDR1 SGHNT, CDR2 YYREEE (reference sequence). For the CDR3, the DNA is TGTGCCAGCAGCTCGGGACTAGCGGGGGGTAACAATGAGCAGTTCTTC. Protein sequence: CASSSGLAGGNNEQFF.

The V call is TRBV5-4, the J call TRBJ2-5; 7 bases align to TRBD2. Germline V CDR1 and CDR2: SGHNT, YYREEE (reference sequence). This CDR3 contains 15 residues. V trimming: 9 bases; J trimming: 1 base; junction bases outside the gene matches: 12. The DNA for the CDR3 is TGTGCCACCCGAGCGGTGGGCGGGGGCCAAGAGACCCAGTACTTC. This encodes CATRAVGGGQETQYF.

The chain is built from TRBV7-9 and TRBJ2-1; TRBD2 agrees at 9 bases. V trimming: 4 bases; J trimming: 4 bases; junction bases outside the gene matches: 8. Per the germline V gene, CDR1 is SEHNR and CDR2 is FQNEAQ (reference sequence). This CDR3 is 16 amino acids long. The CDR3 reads CASSSDGTSFYNEQFF. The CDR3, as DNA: TGTGCCAGCAGCTCAGACGGGACTAGCTTTTACAATGAGCAGTTCTTC.

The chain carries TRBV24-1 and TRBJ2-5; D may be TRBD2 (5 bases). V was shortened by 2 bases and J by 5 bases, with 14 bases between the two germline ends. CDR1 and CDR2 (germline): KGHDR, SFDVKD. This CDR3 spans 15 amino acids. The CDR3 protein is CATSDSKGAGETQYF. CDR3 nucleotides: TGTGCCACCAGTGATTCTAAGGGTGCGGGTGAGACCCAGTACTTC.

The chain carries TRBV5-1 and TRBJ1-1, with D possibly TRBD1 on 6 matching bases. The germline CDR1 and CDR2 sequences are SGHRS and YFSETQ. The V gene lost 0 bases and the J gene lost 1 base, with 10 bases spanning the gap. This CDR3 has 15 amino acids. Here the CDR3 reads CASSLATGPNTEAFF. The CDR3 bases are TGCGCCAGCAGCTTGGCCACAGGGCCGAACACTGAAGCTTTCTTT.

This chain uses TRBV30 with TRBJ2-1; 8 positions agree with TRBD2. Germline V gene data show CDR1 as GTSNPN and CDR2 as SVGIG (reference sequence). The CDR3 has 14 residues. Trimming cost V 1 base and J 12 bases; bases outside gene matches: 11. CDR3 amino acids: CAWSGRGETKPQFF. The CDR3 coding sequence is TGTGCCTGGAGTGGGCGGGGGGAAACCAAACCGCAGTTCTTC.